The clone carrying this T cell receptor (beta chain) was detected only once. Antigen: not known. These data are taken from a study of OX40 agonist ivuxolimab in advanced cancers. Overall study context: Ivuxolimab was delivered to patients intravenously every 2 weeks at doses spanning 0.01 to 10 mg/kg.

The protocol was immunoSEQ multiplex PCR, while the TCRdb copy is restricted to in-frame clones and leaves out a portion. In the table there are about 94,000 clones, 80% to 90% of which are singletons. Findings of the study overall: The CD4+ and CD8+ T cells in the blood had expanded clonally by week 6 at 0.1 to 3.0 mg/kg.

The ends lost 7 bases at V and 4 bases at J; junction bases unmatched: 14. Germline-derived CDR1 and CDR2 are LNHDA and SQIVND (reference sequence). This CDR3 comprises 16 residues. The clonotype originates from an adult with an advanced solid tumor such as melanoma, head and neck, liver or kidney cancer. The sample consisted of CD4+ or CD8+ T cells sorted from blood, taken in a trial of the OX40 agonist ivuxolimab. The chain links TRBV19 to TRBJ1-2; 8 nucleotides match TRBD1. The CDR3: CASKGGEDRAIYGYTF. As DNA, the CDR3 is TGTGCCAGTAAAGGGGGCGAGGACAGGGCCATCTATGGCTACACCTTC.